Below, 27 T cell receptor beta chains from the same sample are listed, as sequenced in a study of blood T cells in healthy people across ages. Together with a sample-barcoded 5' primer, a J-beta primer mix was included in a second PCR lasting about 7 to 12 cycles. TCRdb reprocessed the 5' RACE reads with MiXCR, giving one entry per CDR3 protein. The sample lists nearly 1 million distinct CDR3 sequences; 45% to 60% were seen once. The sample comprised blood. Source of these receptors: a woman aged 60 to 75 in good health.

In DNA, the CDR3 is TGTGCCAGCAGCCGAGCGGGAGTCACAGATACGCAGTATTTT. It yields the protein CASSRAGVTDTQYF. This chain connects TRBV4-2 to TRBJ2-3; 8 bases map to TRBD2. The CDR3 is 14 residues long. The germline V gene has CDR1 LGHNA and CDR2 YNFKEQ. V trimming: 4 bases; J trimming: 2 bases; junction bases outside the gene matches: 2.

The gene calls are TRBV6-2 or TRBV6-3 and TRBJ1-5; weak D call: TRBD1 (5 bases). CDR1 and CDR2 from the germline V gene are MNHEY and SVGEGT. The CDR3 has 15 residues. The V and J ends lost 6 bases and 2 bases respectively, with 14 bases between them. The CDR3 loop reads CASRSIQGGNQPQHF. The CDR3 DNA sequence: TGTGCCAGCAGATCCATTCAGGGCGGCAATCAGCCCCAGCATTTT.

The CDR3 loop reads CASSYSRLAGRTDTQYF. The CDR3 DNA reads TGTGCCAGCAGTTACTCCCGACTAGCGGGTCGCACAGATACGCAGTATTTT. The chain has TRBV6-5 and TRBJ2-3, with 10 bases lining up with TRBD2. The V gene end was trimmed by 0 bases and the J gene end by 1 base; junction bases not matched to a gene: 4. This CDR3 is 17 amino acids long. Germline V lookup: CDR1 MNHEY, CDR2 SVGAGI.

V and J are TRBV5-1 and TRBJ1-3; D is ambiguous. Germline values: CDR1 SGHRS, CDR2 YFSETQ. The length of the CDR3 is 14 residues. The V gene lost 0 bases and the J gene lost 3 bases, with 7 bases spanning the gap. For the CDR3, the DNA is TGCGCCAGCAGCTTGGCCGGGTATGGAAACACCATATATTTT. Translated, it gives CASSLAGYGNTIYF.

A word on this clonotype: A read error may produce the germline difference seen at one junction end. The rearrangement joins TRBV11-2 to TRBJ1-6; TRBD1 matches 8 bases. CDR1 is SGHAT, CDR2 FQNNGV, per germline. This CDR3 spans 14 amino acids. In DNA, the CDR3 is TGTGCCAGTAGCTTCGGGACAGGTTTGGCGGCCCTCCACTTT. Translation gives CASSFGTGLAALHF.

This sequence joins TRBV20-1 and TRBJ2-4, with unresolved D. The CDR3 is 14 residues long. The V and J ends lost 4 bases and 0 bases respectively, with 10 bases between them. Germline V lookup: CDR1 DFQATT, CDR2 SNEGSKA (reference sequence). The CDR3 nucleotides read TGCAGTGCTATCAAGGTTGGAGCCAAAAACATTCAGTACTTC. Translation gives CSAIKVGAKNIQYF.

The chain recombines TRBV12-5 with TRBJ2-1, with D tentatively TRBD1 (5 bases). Germline V gives CDR1 LGHNT, CDR2 FRNRAP. V was trimmed by 3 bases and J by 12 bases, leaving 12 bases between them. The CDR3 totals 12 residues. CDR3 DNA sequence: TGTGCTAGTGGTTTCGGACATCTTGGGCAGTTCTTC. Translation gives CASGFGHLGQFF.

The V gene is TRBV25-1, the J gene TRBJ2-5; D is ambiguous. This CDR3 comprises 12 residues. CDR1 MGHDK and CDR2 SYGVNS come from the germline V gene. Trimming shortened V by 7 bases and J by 4 bases, and 10 bases separated the two germline ends. CDR3 sequence reads: CASTGSRETQYF. As DNA, the CDR3 is TGTGCCAGCACCGGAAGCAGAGAGACCCAGTACTTC.

The sample holds one count of this clonotype. The V call is TRBV4-1, the J call TRBJ1-3; 8 nucleotides align to TRBD1. Trimming at V came to 9 bases and at J to 6 bases, leaving 13 bases not matched to a gene. Germline CDR1 and CDR2: MGHRA and YSYEKL. The CDR3 runs 15 residues. In nucleotides, the CDR3 is TGCGCCAGTTCGACCCCCAGGGGGCGGGAAAACACCATATATTTT. Translation gives CASSTPRGRENTIYF.

The V and J genes are TRBV4-3 and TRBJ2-1, with D possibly matching TRBD2 (6 bases). The CDR3 spans 15 residues. The V gene lost 3 bases and the J gene lost 4 bases, with 13 bases spanning the gap. Germline CDR1 reads LGHNA; CDR2 reads YSLEER. CDR3 coding DNA: TGCGCCAGCAGCCAGACTAGACTCCCATACAATGAGCAGTTCTTC. It specifies CASSQTRLPYNEQFF.

This clonotype was detected once. Its ends do not fully match the called genes, so a read error is possible. The rearrangement links TRBV6-2 or TRBV6-3 to TRBJ2-5; D gene ambiguous. CDR1 and CDR2 from the germline V gene are MNHEY and SVGEGT. The CDR3 has 17 amino acids. CDR3 sequence: CASRRSQAQTLQEAQYF. The CDR3 DNA follows: TGTGCCAGCAGGAGGTCCCAGGCCCAAACCTTACAAGAGGCCCAGTACTTC.

The gene calls are TRBV7-8 and TRBJ2-3, with D unclear. Germline values: CDR1 SGHVS, CDR2 FQNEAQ. The CDR3 length is 15 residues. V lost 0 bases, J lost 0 bases, and 7 bases lay in between. CDR3 coding DNA: TGTGCCAGCAGCTTAGCTGCCTCTAGCACAGATACGCAGTATTTT. This encodes CASSLAASSTDTQYF.

This chain uses TRBV4-2 with TRBJ2-1; TRBD2 agrees at 8 bases. The trim removed 0 bases at V and 3 bases at J, leaving 1 base unmatched. The CDR3 covers 15 residues. From germline, CDR1 is LGHNA and CDR2 YNFKEQ. CDR3 sequence: CASSQDSGIYNEQFF. The CDR3 coding sequence is TGTGCCAGCAGCCAAGATAGCGGGATCTACAATGAGCAGTTCTTC.

A few counts support this clonotype. V and J are TRBV10-3 and TRBJ2-7, with TRBD2 matching over 13 bases. Germline V CDR1 and CDR2: ENHRY, SYGVKD. The V gene end was trimmed by 5 bases and the J gene end by 3 bases; junction bases not matched to a gene: 1. The CDR3 has 14 residues. CDR3 bases: TGTGCCATCAGTAGGACTAGCGGGAGCTACGAGCAGTACTTC. Its translation: CAISRTSGSYEQYF.

The chain joins TRBV29-1 to TRBJ2-7; D is unresolved. Germline V lookup: CDR1 SQVTM, CDR2 ANQGSEA. Trimming removed 5 bases from V and 5 bases from J, with 16 bases in between. This CDR3 contains 13 residues. This CDR3 is CSVRTVARHEQYF. The DNA for the CDR3 is TGCAGCGTTCGGACCGTTGCACGTCACGAGCAGTACTTC.

The chain uses TRBV5-5 and TRBJ1-2; D perhaps matches TRBD1 (5 bases). Germline values: CDR1 SGHKS, CDR2 YYEKEE (reference sequence). The CDR3 sequence is 17 residues long. Trimming cost V 3 bases and J 2 bases, with 20 bases left between them. The CDR3 region is CASSSDFGARANYGYTF. Written as DNA, the CDR3 is TGTGCCAGCAGCTCCGATTTCGGGGCTCGGGCCAACTATGGCTACACCTTC.

The V call is TRBV3-1, the J call TRBJ2-1; D is perhaps TRBD2 (6 bases). CDR1 is LGHDT and CDR2 is YNNKEL in the germline V gene (reference sequence). Trimming took 1 base from V and 10 from J, leaving 17 bases between them. The CDR3 extends over 15 amino acids. The CDR3 sequence: CASSQGASSGREQFF. CDR3 in DNA: TGTGCCAGCAGCCAAGGAGCTTCTTCGGGGAGGGAGCAGTTCTTC.

CDR3 amino acids: CSAPVVSWTEFDQFF. The CDR3 region has the DNA TGCAGTGCACCCGTGGTTTCCTGGACGGAGTTTGACCAGTTCTTC. The chain combines TRBV20-1 with TRBJ2-1, with unresolved D. This CDR3 has 15 residues. CDR1 and CDR2 (germline): DFQATT, SNEGSKA (reference sequence). Between the trimmed V and J ends, which lost 6 bases and 13 bases, there was a span of 28 bases.

The table lists this clonotype with a few counts. The gene calls are TRBV6-1 and TRBJ2-4; 8 bases match TRBD2. Unmatched junction bases numbered 8, after V lost 0 bases and J lost 4 bases. The germline CDR1 and CDR2 sequences are MNHNS and SASEGT. The CDR3 sequence is 17 residues long. This CDR3 reads CASSEAGIAGQKNIQYF. The CDR3 DNA follows: TGTGCCAGCAGTGAAGCGGGCATAGCGGGGCAAAAAAACATTCAGTACTTC.

Remarks on this clonotype: A read error is possible here, since a much larger clone lies one base away. The chain uses TRBV6-2 or TRBV6-3 and TRBJ2-3; the match to TRBD2 covers 9 bases. Germline loops: CDR1 MNHEY, CDR2 SVGEGT. There are 15 residues in the CDR3. Here the CDR3 DNA reads TGTGCCAGCAGTTACACGGGGACTAGCACAGATGCGCAGTATTTT. It encodes CASSYTGTSTDAQYF.

This clonotype was observed a handful of times. The rearrangement links TRBV29-1 to TRBJ1-2, with D maybe TRBD1 (5 bases). This CDR3 spans 16 amino acids. The V end lost 3 bases, the J end lost 0 bases, and 17 bases lay between the germline ends. Germline V gene sequence: CDR1 SQVTM, CDR2 ANQGSEA. The CDR3 sequence is CSVETTLGRANYGYTF. CDR3 nucleotides: TGCAGCGTTGAGACGACCTTAGGCAGGGCTAACTATGGCTACACCTTC. Looking up the rest from reference TRBV29-1 and TRBJ1-2 gives the full variable domain: SAVISQKPSRDICQRGTSLTIQCQVDSQVTMMFWYRQQPGQSLTLIATANQGSEATYESGFVIDKFPISRPNLTFSTLTVSNMSPEDSSIYLCSVETTLGRANYGYTFGSGTRLTVV.

The V gene is TRBV12-3 or TRBV12-4, the J gene TRBJ1-4, with TRBD1 identical over 7 bases. The trim removed 5 bases at V and 13 bases at J, leaving 16 bases unmatched. CDR3 length equals 15 residues. CDR3: CASSLGTAVSRGLFF. The CDR3 DNA is TGTGCCAGCAGTCTAGGGACAGCAGTCTCTAGAGGACTGTTTTTT.

The chain joins TRBV4-1 to TRBJ1-4; no firm D call. The CDR3 is 19 amino acids. Germline loops: CDR1 MGHRA, CDR2 YSYEKL. The V and J ends lost 0 bases and 3 bases respectively, with 20 bases between them. CDR3 sequence: CASSQEGAGRTAPNEKLFF. The CDR3, as DNA: TGCGCCAGCAGCCAAGAAGGAGCGGGGAGGACTGCACCTAATGAAAAACTGTTTTTT.

V gene TRBV2 combines with J gene TRBJ2-5, with unresolved D. The CDR3 has 14 residues. V dropped 2 bases and J dropped 4 bases, with 11 bases sitting between them. CDR1 is SNHLY and CDR2 is FYNNEI in the germline V gene. CDR3 amino acids: CASSELVSGETQYF. The DNA for the CDR3 is TGTGCCAGCAGTGAACTAGTTTCGGGAGAGACCCAGTACTTC. Combining the CDR3 with reference TRBV2 and TRBJ2-5 gives the whole variable domain EPEVTQTPSHQVTQMGQEVILRCVPISNHLYFYWYRQILGQKVEFLVSFYNNEISEKSEIFDDQFSVERPDGSNFTLKIRSTKLEDSAMYFCASSELVSGETQYFGPGTRLLVL.

The V call is TRBV5-1, the J call TRBJ2-2, with 9 bases matching TRBD2. The CDR3 length is 14 residues. CDR1 and CDR2 from the germline V gene are SGHRS and YFSETQ. The trim removed 6 bases at V and 4 bases at J, leaving 4 bases unmatched. The CDR3: CASTMTSGTGELFF. CDR3 nucleotides: TGCGCCAGCACCATGACTAGCGGCACCGGGGAGCTGTTTTTT.

The V call is TRBV11-2, the J call TRBJ2-7; 7 bases match TRBD1. Germline V lookup: CDR1 SGHAT, CDR2 FQNNGV. J lost 1 base, V lost 4 bases, and 4 bases had no gene match. The CDR3 spans 14 residues. The CDR3 region has the DNA TGTGCCAGCAGCTCGACACAGGGGTCCTACGAGCAGTACTTC. Encoded protein: CASSSTQGSYEQYF.

This clonotype turned up a few times. The genes are TRBV7-4 and TRBJ2-5, with no clear D. The J call may be in error: the DNA end matches TRBJ2-4 better. This CDR3 has 14 amino acids. Germline-derived CDR1 and CDR2 are SGHVT and SQSDAQ. CDR3 in amino acids: CASSLVRHENIQYF. CDR3 in DNA: TGTGCCAGCAGCTTAGTTCGCCACGAAAACATTCAGTACTTC.